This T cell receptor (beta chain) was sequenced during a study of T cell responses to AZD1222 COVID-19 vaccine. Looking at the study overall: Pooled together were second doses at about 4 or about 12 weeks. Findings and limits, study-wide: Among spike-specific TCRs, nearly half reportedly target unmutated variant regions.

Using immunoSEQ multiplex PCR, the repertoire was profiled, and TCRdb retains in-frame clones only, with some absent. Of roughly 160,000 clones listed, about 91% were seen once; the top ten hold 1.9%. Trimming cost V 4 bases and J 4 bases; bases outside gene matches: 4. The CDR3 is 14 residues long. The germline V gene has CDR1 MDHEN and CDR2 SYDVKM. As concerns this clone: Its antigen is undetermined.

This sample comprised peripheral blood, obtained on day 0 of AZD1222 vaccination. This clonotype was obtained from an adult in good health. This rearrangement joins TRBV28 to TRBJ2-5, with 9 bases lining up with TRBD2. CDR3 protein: CASSSAGGPETQYF. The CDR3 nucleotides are TGTGCCAGCAGTTCGGCGGGGGGGCCAGAGACCCAGTACTTC. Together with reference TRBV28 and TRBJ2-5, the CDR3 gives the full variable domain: DVKVTQSSRYLVKRTGEKVFLECVQDMDHENMFWYRQDPGLGLRLIYFSYDVKMKEKGDIPEGYSVSREKKERFSLILESASTNQTSMYLCASSSAGGPETQYFGPGTRLLVL.